This T cell receptor (beta chain) was captured in a study of shared clonotypes between healthy human individuals. For each subset, genomic DNA was distributed in equal portions over several immunoSEQ plates. Only in-frame clones appear in the TCRdb table, and some are missing; sequencing was by immunoSEQ multiplex PCR. The profile shows 1.4 million or so clones, less than 99% of them singletons. All participating donors were Caucasian adults from Nashville, Tennessee. CD45RA+ naive and CD45RA-negative memory subsets were separated from CD4+ cells. Points from the study as a whole: Clonotype sharing among the donors was expected to vary with sequencing depth.

Germline V gene sequence: CDR1 SEHNR, CDR2 FQNEAQ (reference sequence). With 5 bases clipped from V and 1 base from J, the junction kept 8 bases outside the gene matches. CDR3 length: 16 amino acids. Notes on this clone: Its target is not known.

The sequenced sample was naive CD4+ T cells sorted from blood. Subset denoted: CD45RA+ positively selected. The chain links TRBV7-9 to TRBJ2-7, with 10 bases matching TRBD2. This sequence originates from a man aged 30 to 39 in good health. CDR3 region: CASSPRSGRTSYEQYF. The CDR3 coding sequence is TGTGCCAGCAGCCCCCGTAGCGGGAGGACGTCCTACGAGCAGTACTTC.